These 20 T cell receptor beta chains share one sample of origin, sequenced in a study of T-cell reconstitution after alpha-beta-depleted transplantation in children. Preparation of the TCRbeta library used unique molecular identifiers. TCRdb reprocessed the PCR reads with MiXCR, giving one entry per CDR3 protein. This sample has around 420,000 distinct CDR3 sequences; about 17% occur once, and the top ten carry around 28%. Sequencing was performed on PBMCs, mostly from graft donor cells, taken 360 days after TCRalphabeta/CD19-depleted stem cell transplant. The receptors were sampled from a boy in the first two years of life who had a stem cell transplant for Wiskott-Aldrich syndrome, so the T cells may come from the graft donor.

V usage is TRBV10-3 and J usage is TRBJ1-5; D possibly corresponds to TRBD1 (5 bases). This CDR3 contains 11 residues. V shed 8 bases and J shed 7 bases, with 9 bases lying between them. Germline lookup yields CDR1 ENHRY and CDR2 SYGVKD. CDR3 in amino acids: CAIGTGQPQHF. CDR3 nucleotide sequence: TGTGCCATCGGGACGGGGCAGCCCCAGCATTTT.

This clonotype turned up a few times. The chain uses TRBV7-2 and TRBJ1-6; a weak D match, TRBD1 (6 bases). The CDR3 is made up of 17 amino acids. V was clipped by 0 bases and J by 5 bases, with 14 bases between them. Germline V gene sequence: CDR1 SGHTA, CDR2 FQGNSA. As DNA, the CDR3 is TGTGCCAGCAGCTTAGCGCTACGGACAGTAGATAATTCACCCCTCCACTTT. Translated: CASSLALRTVDNSPLHF.

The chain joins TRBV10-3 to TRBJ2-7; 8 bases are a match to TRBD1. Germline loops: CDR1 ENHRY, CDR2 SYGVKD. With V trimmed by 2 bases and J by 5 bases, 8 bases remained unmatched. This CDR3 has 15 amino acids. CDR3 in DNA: TGTGCCATCAGTGAGATAGGACAGGGACTCCACGAGCAGTACTTC. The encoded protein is CAISEIGQGLHEQYF.

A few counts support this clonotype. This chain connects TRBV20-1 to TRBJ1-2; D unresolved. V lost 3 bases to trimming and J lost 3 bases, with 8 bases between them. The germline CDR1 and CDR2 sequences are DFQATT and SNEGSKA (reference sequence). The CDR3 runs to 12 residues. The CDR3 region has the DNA TGCAGTGCTAGTGTGCCGTACTATGGCTACACCTTC. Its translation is CSASVPYYGYTF.

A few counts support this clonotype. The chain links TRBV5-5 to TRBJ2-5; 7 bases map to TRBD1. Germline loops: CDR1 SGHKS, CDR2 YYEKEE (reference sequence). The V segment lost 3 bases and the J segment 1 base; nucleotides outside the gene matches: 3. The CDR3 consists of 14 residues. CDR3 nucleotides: TGTGCCAGCAGCTATACAGGGGTCCAAGAGACCCAGTACTTC. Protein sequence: CASSYTGVQETQYF. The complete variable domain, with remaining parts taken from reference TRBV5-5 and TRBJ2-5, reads DAGVTQSPTHLIKTRGQQVTLRCSPISGHKSVSWYQQVLGQGPQFIFQYYEKEERGRGNFPDRFSARQFPNYSSELNVNALLLGDSALYLCASSYTGVQETQYFGPGTRLLVL.

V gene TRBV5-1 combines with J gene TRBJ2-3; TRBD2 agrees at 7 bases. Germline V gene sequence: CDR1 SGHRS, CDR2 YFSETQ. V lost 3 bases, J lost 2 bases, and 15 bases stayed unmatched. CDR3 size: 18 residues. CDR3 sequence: CASSYVQKVAGTTDTQYF. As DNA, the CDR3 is TGCGCCAGCAGCTACGTCCAAAAAGTAGCGGGTACCACAGATACGCAGTATTTT.

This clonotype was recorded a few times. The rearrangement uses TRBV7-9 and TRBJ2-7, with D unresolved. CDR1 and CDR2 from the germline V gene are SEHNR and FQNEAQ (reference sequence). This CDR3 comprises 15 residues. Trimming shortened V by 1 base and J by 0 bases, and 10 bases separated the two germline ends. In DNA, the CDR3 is TGTGCCAGCAGCTTAGTTGCGGAAAGCTCCTACGAGCAGTACTTC. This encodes CASSLVAESSYEQYF.

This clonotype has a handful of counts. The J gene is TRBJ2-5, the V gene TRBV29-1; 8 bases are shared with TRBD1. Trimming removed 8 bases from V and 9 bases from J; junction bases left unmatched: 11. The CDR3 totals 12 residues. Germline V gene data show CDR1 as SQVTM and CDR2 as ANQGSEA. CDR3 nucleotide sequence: TGCAGCACCGGACAGGGTCTTAGAGCCCAGTACTTC. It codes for CSTGQGLRAQYF.

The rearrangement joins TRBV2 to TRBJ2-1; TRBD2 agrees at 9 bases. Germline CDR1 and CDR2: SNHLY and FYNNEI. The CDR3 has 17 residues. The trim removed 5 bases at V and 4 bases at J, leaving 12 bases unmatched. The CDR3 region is CASSPHLLAGEYNEQFF. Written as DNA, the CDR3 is TGTGCCAGCAGTCCTCACCTTTTAGCGGGGGAGTACAATGAGCAGTTCTTC.

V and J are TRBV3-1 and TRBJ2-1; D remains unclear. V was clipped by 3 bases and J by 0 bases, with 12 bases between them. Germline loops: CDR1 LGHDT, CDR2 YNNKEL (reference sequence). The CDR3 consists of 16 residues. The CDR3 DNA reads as TGTGCCAGCAGCCAGGGTTGGGGTTTCTCCTACAATGAGCAGTTCTTC. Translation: CASSQGWGFSYNEQFF.

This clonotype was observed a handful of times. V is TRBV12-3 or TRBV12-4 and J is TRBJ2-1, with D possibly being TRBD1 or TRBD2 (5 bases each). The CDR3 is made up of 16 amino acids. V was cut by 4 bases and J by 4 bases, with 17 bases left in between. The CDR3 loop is CASSSPGASSYNEQFF. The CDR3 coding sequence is TGTGCCAGCAGTTCACCCGGGGCTAGCAGTTACAATGAGCAGTTCTTC.

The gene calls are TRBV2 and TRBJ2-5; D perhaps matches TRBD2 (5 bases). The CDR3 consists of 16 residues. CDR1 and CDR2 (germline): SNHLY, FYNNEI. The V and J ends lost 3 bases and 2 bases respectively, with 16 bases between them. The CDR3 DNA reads TGTGCCAGCAGTGAGATCGGAGGCATGCTTCAAGAGACCCAGTACTTC. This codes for CASSEIGGMLQETQYF. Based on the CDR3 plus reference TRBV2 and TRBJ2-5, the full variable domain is EPEVTQTPSHQVTQMGQEVILRCVPISNHLYFYWYRQILGQKVEFLVSFYNNEISEKSEIFDDQFSVERPDGSNFTLKIRSTKLEDSAMYFCASSEIGGMLQETQYFGPGTRLLVL.

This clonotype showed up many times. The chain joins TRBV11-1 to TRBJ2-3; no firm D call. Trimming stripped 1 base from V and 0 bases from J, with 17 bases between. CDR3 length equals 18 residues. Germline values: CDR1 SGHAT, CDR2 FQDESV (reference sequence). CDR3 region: CASSLEFRWHSSTDTQYF. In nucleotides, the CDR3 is TGTGCCAGCAGCTTAGAGTTTAGGTGGCATTCTAGCACAGATACGCAGTATTTT.

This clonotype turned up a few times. This CDR3 reads CASSPYPLGGRGVTYEQYF. The CDR3 bases are TGTGCCAGCAGCCCCTACCCCCTTGGCGGGAGAGGGGTAACCTACGAGCAGTACTTC. V gene TRBV12-3 or TRBV12-4 combines with J gene TRBJ2-7; 7 bases fit TRBD2. V was pared by 6 bases and J by 2 bases, with 22 bases of the junction left unmatched. The CDR3 loop spans 19 amino acids.

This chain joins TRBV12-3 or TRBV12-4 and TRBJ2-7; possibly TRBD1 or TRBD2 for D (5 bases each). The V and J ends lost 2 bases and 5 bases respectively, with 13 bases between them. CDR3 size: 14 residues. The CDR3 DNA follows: TGTGCCAGCAGTTTACAGGGTCGGGGCAACGAGCAGTACTTC. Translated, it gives CASSLQGRGNEQYF.

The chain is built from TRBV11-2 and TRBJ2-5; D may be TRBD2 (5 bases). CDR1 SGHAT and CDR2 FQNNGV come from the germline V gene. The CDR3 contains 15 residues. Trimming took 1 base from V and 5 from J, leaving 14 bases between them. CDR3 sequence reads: CASSLGASPGETQYF. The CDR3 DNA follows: TGTGCCAGCAGCTTAGGGGCTAGCCCTGGCGAGACCCAGTACTTC.

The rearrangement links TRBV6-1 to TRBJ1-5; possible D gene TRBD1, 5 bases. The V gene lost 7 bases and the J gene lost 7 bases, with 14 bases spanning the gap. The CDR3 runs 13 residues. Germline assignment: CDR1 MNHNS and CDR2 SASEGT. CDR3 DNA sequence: TGTGCCAGCACCCCGGGGGAAGGGCAGCCCCAGCATTTT. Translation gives CASTPGEGQPQHF.

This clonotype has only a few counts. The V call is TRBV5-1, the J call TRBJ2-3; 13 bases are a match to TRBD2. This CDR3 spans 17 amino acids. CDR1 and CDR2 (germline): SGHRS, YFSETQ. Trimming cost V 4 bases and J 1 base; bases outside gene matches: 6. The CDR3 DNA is TGCGCCAGCAGCACAGGAACTAGCGGGAGGGGCACAGATACGCAGTATTTT. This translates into CASSTGTSGRGTDTQYF.

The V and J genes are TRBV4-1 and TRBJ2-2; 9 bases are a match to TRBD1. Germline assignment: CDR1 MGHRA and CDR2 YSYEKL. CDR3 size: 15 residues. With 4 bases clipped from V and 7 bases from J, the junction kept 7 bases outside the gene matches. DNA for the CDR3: TGCGCCAGCAGCCTGACAGGGGGTCTGGACGGGGAGCTGTTTTTT. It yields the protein CASSLTGGLDGELFF.

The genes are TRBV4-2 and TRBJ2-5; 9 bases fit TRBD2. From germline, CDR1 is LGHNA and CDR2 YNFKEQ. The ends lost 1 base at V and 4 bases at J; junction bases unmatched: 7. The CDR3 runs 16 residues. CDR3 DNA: TGTGCCAGCAGCCAAGTACATATGACTAGCGGAGAGACCCAGTACTTC. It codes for CASSQVHMTSGETQYF.